This entry features one T cell receptor (beta chain) sequence. Its antigen is still unknown. The cohort comprised 550 to 700 healthy bone marrow donors. At the time of sampling, all cohort members were nominally healthy, though unrecorded immune exposures were likely present. The donor was CMV seronegative and was included in the group of over 300 seronegative cohort members. Each donor provided a peripheral blood sample, and peripheral blood mononuclear cells were used for TCR beta sequencing. The Qiagen DNeasy Blood Extraction Kit was used to extract genomic DNA from the blood cell samples. Relative to germline, V is 7 bases shorter and J is 11 bases shorter, with 15 bases between their ends. Based on the germline V gene, the CDR1 and CDR2 sequences are MDHEN and SYDVKM. Measured from the cysteine to the phenylalanine, the CDR3 is 13 residues long. CDR3 DNA only is kept here, 39 bases in frame from base 1.

Library generation was performed with the immunoSEQ multiplex PCR assay. The multiplex PCR relied on a mix of 60 forward primers for TCR Vbeta segments and 13 reverse primers for TCR Jbeta segments. The CDR3 region of rearranged TCR beta genes was amplified from genomic DNA with a multiplex PCR assay. The amplified TCR beta libraries were sequenced on the Illumina HiSeq System as 87-base-pair reads. The study's own analysis went as follows. A later analysis tallied around 80 million unique TCR beta chains across the 666 repertoires, and about 10 million of those chains were shared by two or more donors. Raw reads were error-corrected and collapsed into unique sequences with a nearest-neighbor algorithm that merged closely related sequences to remove PCR and sequencing errors. CDR3 sequences were aligned to IMGT reference sequences to assign V, D and J gene segments. For a sequence to be retained, a match of at least six nucleotides to both a V gene segment and a J gene segment was required. A rearrangement was called productive if the CDR3 had no stop codons and remained in frame with V and J, and every other rearrangement was called non-productive. Following IMGT convention, CDR3 was defined as the stretch from the second conserved V-encoded cysteine up to the conserved J-encoded phenylalanine. Sequences without an unambiguous match to a single V gene segment were excluded from the earlier analysis of about 630 of the donors. An earlier analysis of around 600 of the donors classified V segments as functional when productive rearrangements were above 56.7% and as segregating when the standard deviation between donors was above 5%. A statistical classification framework was built for diagnosing cytomegalovirus status from the catalog of TCR beta chain sequences. In a later analysis, V and J genes were assigned by comparing TCR nucleotide sequences against IMGT/GENE-DB human TR gene sequences. The TCRdist pipeline was used in a later analysis to assign CDR3 sequences and most-parsimonious VDJ recombination scenarios. A later analysis defined each TCR beta chain by its CDR3 amino acid sequence plus V-gene family, and excluded reads lacking a unique V-gene family. To address suspected cross-contamination and a sequencing artifact, a later analysis removed roughly 580 highly shared, low-generation-probability nucleotide sequences. In a later analysis, a clonal expansion index was calculated for each public chain from normalized within-repertoire ranks of inferred template counts. In a later analysis, generation probabilities were computed using a VDJ recombination model fitted to out-of-frame rearrangements, and the results were checked against IGoR. In a later analysis, hypergeometric tests were used to score TCR-TCR, TCR-HLA and TCR-CMV co-occurrence, with a repertoire-size bias correction applied to TCR pairs. To estimate false discovery rates, a later analysis permuted the HLA or CMV assignments 20 times. A later analysis grouped co-occurring TCRs with DBSCAN, adding TCRdist sequence similarity when clustering within HLA-allele-positive subsets. Repertoires with fewer than 30,000 or more than 120,000 public chains were left out of co-occurrence clustering, as were about 5 repertoires with anomalous nucleotide sharing. TCRdb limited this immuneACCESS table to in-frame rearrangements with V and J called. A share of clones is missing; checked studies link under half to unresolved V genes, and the rest is unexplained. The V and J calls and clone size were taken over from that table, and D and trimming were inferred from the DNA. The sample's table lists a count of under 35,000 clones. Jointly, the top ten make up 0.71% of the sample.

This entry belongs to a study of cytomegalovirus exposure and HLA in healthy donors (dated by TCRdb to the late 2010s). With regard to the full study: According to an earlier analysis of a few hundred of the donors, roughly 180 million T cells yielded approximately 120 million unique TCR beta sequences and less than 300 Gb of sequence data. About five DR-DQ haplotypes were handled as single units for association and clustering because linkage in the cohort was strong. A separate validation cohort of more than 100 different subjects was used in addition to the approximately 700-subject first cohort. To decide whether each TCR beta V gene segment behaved as functional or pseudogenic, an earlier analysis of 587 of the donors relied on high-throughput TCR beta sequencing. Of the roughly 420 genotyped donors, more than 75% were placed in the genetic ancestry cluster associated with self-reported Caucasian donors. The study profiled the T cell repertoires of under 850 subjects by immunosequencing and related them to cytomegalovirus serostatus. Roughly 290 gigabases of sequencing data and 70 million to 95 million unique TCR sequences made up an early release that covered 500 to 650 HLA-typed donors. The number of typed donors differed by locus: about 620-630 for A, B, C, DRB1 and DQB1; 500 to 550 for DQA1; approximately 610 for DPA1; and around 490 for DPB1. The aim of the study was to test whether cataloging public T cell receptors could identify signatures of past pathogen exposure. In a later genetic analysis, genome-wide SNP genotypes for about three fifths of the roughly 670 donors were used, and that subset was treated as a discovery cohort. Across under 500 genotyped donors of the cohort, an average of roughly 200,000 unique TCR beta nucleotide sequences per donor were sequenced, and 15% to 20% of those sequences were non-productive. The study combined high-throughput TCR immunosequencing, statistical association of individual TCRs with disease status, and machine learning to predict cytomegalovirus infection status. To study patterns of TCR occurrence, a later analysis re-analyzed previously published TCR beta repertoires from 600 to 750 donors and added high-resolution HLA genotyping. Rather than using new phenotypic data, the later analysis identified candidate immune exposures from TCR beta sequences and from how often those sequences occurred across donors. HLA typing covered class I and class II loci at four-digit resolution. All discovery cohort repertoires had been generated using a single sequencing platform. Alongside the repertoire data, information on donor age, sex, ethnicity and CMV serostatus was compiled.

The study at large found these results: The 87-base-pair reads could not distinguish some IMGT-functional V segments, including TRBV6-2 and TRBV6-3, so those segments were excluded. Immune exposure information for the cohort was limited to CMV serostatus. It was suggested by the authors that the approach could potentially be generalized to other disease states and immunological phenotypes. In a later analysis, most CMV-associated TCR beta chains were found to appear HLA-restricted, with HLA associations seemingly driven largely by CMV exposure. A cluster of highly shared sequence variants was judged likely to represent a technical artifact of the sequencing pipeline. Broadly in line with IMGT annotations, most TCR beta V segments showed up in productive rearrangements about 90% or about 30% of the time in an earlier analysis of around 550 of the donors. According to a later analysis, TCR association rates differed among HLA loci, with DRB1 alleles showing the most associated TCRs and HLA-C alleles showing the fewest. According to a later genetic analysis, donors in an Asian-associated ancestry cluster had fewer N-insertions in productive TCRs than the roughly 700-donor mean. In a later analysis, about 16,000 TCR beta sequences were associated with specific HLA alleles at a false discovery rate of 0.05. Some 15 rarely observed V segments, including chromosome 9 orphons, were excluded from the earlier analysis of some 590 of the donors because counts were too low. Because some donors lacked HLA typing at each locus, the association tests relied only on the typed subset. A total of roughly 160 TCR beta chains were listed by the study as associated with cytomegalovirus. A further reported finding was that TCR beta sequences accurately predicted the HLA-A and HLA-B alleles for most subjects in the first cohort. When HLA alleles, especially DR and DQ, strongly co-occurred, TCR associations were difficult to assign to individual alleles. The classifier was reported to diagnose cytomegalovirus status with high specificity and sensitivity in both the original cohort and the validation cohort. Sequencing depth was assumed to be roughly uniform across donors in the presence/absence analyses, though that assumption may not hold. A few of the identified cytomegalovirus-associated TCR beta chains were confirmed in vitro to be specific for cytomegalovirus antigens. In a later analysis, HLA-associated TCR beta chains were found to be more clonally expanded and to have lower generation probabilities than equally common non-associated chains. A later genetic analysis associated a missense DCLRE1C variant with V-gene and J-gene trimming of TCR beta chains, and an independent cohort replicated the association. In this cohort, only TCR beta chains were sequenced, and detectable features were limited by the absence of alpha or paired-chain data. Linkage disequilibrium might explain the correlated functional status among segregating V segments, but an unknown experimental factor could not be excluded. Across donors, most TCR sequences were observed very rarely, whereas some public TCRs were present in many individuals. Several of the top co-occurrence clusters appeared to be linked to parvovirus B19, influenza, CMV and Epstein-Barr virus, according to a later analysis.

Source material: PBMCs. This receptor was obtained from a man aged 30 to 39 in good health and CMV-seronegative. The chain employs TRBV28 and TRBJ1-6; 5 matching bases give a weak D call of TRBD1. In nucleotide form, the sequence is TGTGCCAGCACCGACAGCCCAGGGACACCCCTCCACTTT. This sequence encodes CASTDSPGTPLHF.